This T cell receptor (beta chain) was obtained from a study of early T cells in non-severe SARS-CoV-2 infection. Study summary: Bulk RNA from unsorted whole blood was sequenced; chains were unpaired. Study-wide results and caveats: CD4 and private specificities were missed by VDJdb matching, which favored anti-spike CD8 responses.

There are a few counts of this clonotype. The antigen remains undetermined. Trimming left V 6 bases short and J 1 base short, with 8 bases between. This CDR3 is 12 amino acids long. Germline V gene lookup returns CDR1 DFQATT and CDR2 SNEGSKA (reference sequence). The TCR library protocol attached unique molecular identifiers to the individual cDNA molecules. TCRdb used MiXCR to reprocess the 5' RACE reads, holding one entry per CDR3 protein. Among 85,000 to 100,000 distinct CDR3 sequences listed, about 15% were seen once. The V call is TRBV20-1, the J call TRBJ2-3, with D possibly matching TRBD2 (5 bases). The TCR sequence derives from an adult who was a healthcare worker with PCR-confirmed SARS-CoV-2 infection or an uninfected control (not recorded which). The specimen was whole blood, collected at baseline. The CDR3 spells CSAEDGTDTQYF. The CDR3, as DNA: TGCAGTGCGGAGGATGGCACAGATACGCAGTATTTT.